Listed below are T cell receptor beta chains from one sample, sequenced in a study of chemoradiotherapy in HPV16-positive cancers. The repertoire was sequenced with immunoSEQ multiplex PCR; TCRdb's copy has only in-frame clones and lacks some. The sample includes about 19,000 clones, 75% to 90% of them seen just once. The sample was blood, taken from a patient who underwent chemoradiotherapy. The receptors originated from a human donor with HPV-associated anogenital cancer. The CDR3 runs from the conserved cysteine through the conserved F or W. Each record gives: D gene, J gene, V gene, CDR3 protein. D genes are given only for firm matches.

d_call: TRBD2
j_call: TRBJ2-1
v_call: TRBV28
cdr3_aa: CASRDGLVRDEQFF

d_call: .
j_call: TRBJ1-2
v_call: TRBV5-6
cdr3_aa: CASSLGRRDYGYTF

d_call: TRBD2
j_call: TRBJ2-1
v_call: TRBV28
cdr3_aa: CASSRLLAGEDNEQFF

d_call: .
j_call: TRBJ1-1
v_call: TRBV5-1
cdr3_aa: CASSLSRDASNGAFF

d_call: .
j_call: TRBJ1-5
v_call: TRBV2
cdr3_aa: CASSEGATGSQPQHF

d_call: TRBD1
j_call: TRBJ1-1
v_call: TRBV6-6
cdr3_aa: CAVQLTGMNTEAFF

d_call: .
j_call: TRBJ2-5
v_call: TRBV7-6
cdr3_aa: CASSSYRETQYF

d_call: .
j_call: TRBJ2-2
v_call: TRBV2
cdr3_aa: CASALHTGELFF

d_call: .
j_call: TRBJ1-4
v_call: TRBV18
cdr3_aa: CASSQGNEKLFF

d_call: .
j_call: TRBJ2-5
v_call: TRBV9
cdr3_aa: CASSGNRDETQYF

d_call: TRBD1
j_call: TRBJ2-1
v_call: TRBV5-1
cdr3_aa: CASSAGTGYNEQFF

d_call: .
j_call: TRBJ1-5
v_call: TRBV5-8
cdr3_aa: CASSPVYQPQHF

d_call: .
j_call: TRBJ1-3
v_call: TRBV7-2
cdr3_aa: CASSQWGTGNTIYF

d_call: .
j_call: TRBJ2-2
v_call: TRBV7-2
cdr3_aa: CASSLNSNTGELFF

d_call: .
j_call: TRBJ2-3
v_call: TRBV5-1
cdr3_aa: CASSYYTPTGDTQYF

d_call: .
j_call: TRBJ1-1
v_call: TRBV25-1
cdr3_aa: CASSEYWQEGEAFF

d_call: .
j_call: TRBJ1-2
v_call: TRBV6-5
cdr3_aa: CASTKGWGGRGYTF

d_call: .
j_call: .
v_call: TRBV9
cdr3_aa: CASSVKDYEQYF

d_call: TRBD1
j_call: TRBJ2-7
v_call: TRBV10-3
cdr3_aa: CAISEFGLDGTGDYEQYF

d_call: .
j_call: TRBJ2-2
v_call: TRBV5-1
cdr3_aa: CASSFRPGNTGELFF

d_call: TRBD1
j_call: TRBJ1-5
v_call: TRBV28
cdr3_aa: CASTTETGGFQPQHF

d_call: .
j_call: TRBJ1-3
v_call: TRBV6-5
cdr3_aa: CASSSGRHSGNTIYF

d_call: TRBD1
j_call: TRBJ1-1
v_call: TRBV16
cdr3_aa: CASSQRNRDRVGTEAFF

d_call: .
j_call: TRBJ2-1
v_call: TRBV11-1
cdr3_aa: CASTEGQSVDEQFF

d_call: .
j_call: TRBJ1-3
v_call: TRBV7-3
cdr3_aa: CASSLSGGFSGNTIYF

d_call: .
j_call: TRBJ1-2
v_call: TRBV2
cdr3_aa: CASSGEFDGYTF

d_call: TRBD1
j_call: TRBJ2-3
v_call: TRBV7-9
cdr3_aa: CASTLILGGRTDTQYF

d_call: .
j_call: TRBJ1-1
v_call: TRBV7-9
cdr3_aa: CASTVNTEAFF

d_call: .
j_call: TRBJ1-1
v_call: TRBV7-6
cdr3_aa: CASSLSGSQAEAFF

d_call: .
j_call: TRBJ2-7
v_call: TRBV11-2
cdr3_aa: CASSSGTLYEQYF

d_call: .
j_call: TRBJ2-5
v_call: TRBV4-3
cdr3_aa: CASSQDVNFQETQYF

d_call: TRBD1
j_call: TRBJ1-6
v_call: TRBV9
cdr3_aa: CASSGSGDRNSPLHF

d_call: .
j_call: TRBJ1-4
v_call: TRBV5-1
cdr3_aa: CASSLGTADEKLFF

d_call: .
j_call: TRBJ2-7
v_call: TRBV7-8
cdr3_aa: CASSSLASYEQYF

d_call: .
j_call: TRBJ2-7
v_call: TRBV7-9
cdr3_aa: CASTLTAEQPAYEQYF

d_call: TRBD1
j_call: TRBJ2-2
v_call: TRBV18
cdr3_aa: CASSPRGQGAIGELFF